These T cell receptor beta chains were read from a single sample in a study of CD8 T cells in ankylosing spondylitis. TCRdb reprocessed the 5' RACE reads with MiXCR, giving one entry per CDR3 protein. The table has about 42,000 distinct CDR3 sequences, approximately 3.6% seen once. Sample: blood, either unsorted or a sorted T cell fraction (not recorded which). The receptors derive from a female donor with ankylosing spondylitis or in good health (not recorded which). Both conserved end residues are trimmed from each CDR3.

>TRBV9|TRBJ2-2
ASSRGGWDTGELF
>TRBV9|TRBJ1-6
ASRRQGDSPLH
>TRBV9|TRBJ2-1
ASSVEGLAVNEQF
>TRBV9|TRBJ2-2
ASSAPRASEGNTGELF
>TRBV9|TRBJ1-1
ASSSRVNTEAF
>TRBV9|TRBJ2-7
ASSVGPGAYEQY
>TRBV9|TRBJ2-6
ASSGGWANVLT
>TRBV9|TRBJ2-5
ASSEAGGTQETQY
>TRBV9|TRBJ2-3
ASSPRQATDTQY
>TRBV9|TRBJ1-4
ASSPGARTNEKLF
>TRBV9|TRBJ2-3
ASSALDTQY
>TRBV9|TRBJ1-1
ASSLGRAANTEAF
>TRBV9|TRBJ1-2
ASSPPSSKVLGYT
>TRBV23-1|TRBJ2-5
ASSQSPTPTGETQY
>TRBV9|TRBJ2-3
ASSVEGAPDTQY
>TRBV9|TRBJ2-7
ASSVLPGQGTESSYEQY
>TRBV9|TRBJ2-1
ASSPRVNEQF
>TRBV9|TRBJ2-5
ASSDLSGGGGETQY
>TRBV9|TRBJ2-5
ASSVASDAETQY
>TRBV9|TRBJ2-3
ASSPGLAGTQY
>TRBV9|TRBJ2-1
ASSVVGIDEQF
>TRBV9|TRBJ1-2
ASSVPKWGFNYGYT
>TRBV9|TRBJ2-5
ASSVADFTGETQY
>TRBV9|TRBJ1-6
ASSAGQGARDSPLH
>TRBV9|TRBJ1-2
ASSAEPGTAGGYT
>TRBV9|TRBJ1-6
ASSVDILGPPLH
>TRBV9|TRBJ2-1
ASSATGGNEQF
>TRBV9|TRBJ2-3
ASSAERAGLSTDTQY
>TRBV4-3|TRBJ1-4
ASSQEPDRINEKLF
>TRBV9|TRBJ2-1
ASSVGGQGSNEQF
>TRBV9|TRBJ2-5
ASSIQPSGGETQY
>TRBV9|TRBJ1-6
ASSARQGNNSPLH
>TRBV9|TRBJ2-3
ASSVFPSSTDTQY
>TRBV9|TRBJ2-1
ASSVEGNGPNEQF
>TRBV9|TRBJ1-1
ASSAEVNTEAF
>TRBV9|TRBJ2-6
ASSADSGLSGANVLT
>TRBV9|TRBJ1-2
ASSVGEANYGYT
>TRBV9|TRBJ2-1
ASSVARGPYNEQF
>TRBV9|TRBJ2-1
ASSAPRTHNEQF
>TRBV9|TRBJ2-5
ASSVGQGNGETQY
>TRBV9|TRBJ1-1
ASSRVLEGGEAF
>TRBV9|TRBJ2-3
ASSVSAGLATDTQY
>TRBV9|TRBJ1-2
ASSVDTGRNYGYT
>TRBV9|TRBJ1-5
ASSVDGGSNQPQH
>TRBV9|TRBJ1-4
ASSVDAGAINEKLF